Listed below are T cell receptor beta chains from one sample, sequenced in a study of response to subunit inactivated influenza vaccine. One entry per CDR3 protein results from TCRdb running MiXCR on the RT-PCR reads. The sample has just under 550,000 distinct CDR3 sequences, around 25% seen once. The same specimen was also included in a second study, on T cells expressing NK-cell markers.

Specimen: CD4+ T cells sorted from PBMCs, collected 11 to 12 days after vaccination. These receptors were taken from a man in his fifties or sixties who received an inactivated influenza vaccine. Each CDR3 is given with its conserved first and last residue. A D gene is named only where the DNA matches it firmly. Not all rows give a size; the values are once, few, many and, for expanded clones, a class.

TRBJ2-5,NA,NA,TRBV7-6,TGTGCCAGCAGCTTAGAACGCCCCGGGGCCCAGTACTTC,CASSLERPGAQYF
TRBJ1-2,NA,NA,TRBV11-2,TGTGCCAGCAGCTTAGATCTCGGGACACATGGCTACACCTTC,CASSLDLGTHGYTF
TRBJ2-7,few,NA,TRBV7-2,TGTGCCAGCAGCTTAGTTGCGGGGAGCGAGCAGTACTTC,CASSLVAGSEQYF
TRBJ2-7,NA,TRBD1,TRBV6-5,TGTGCCAGCAGTTACTCCCCTCCGGGACAGGGGGGGGACGAGCAGTACTTC,CASSYSPPGQGGDEQYF
TRBJ1-1,NA,NA,TRBV5-1,TGCGCCAGCAGCTCCCGGCCAAACCTACTCACTGAAGCTTTCTTT,CASSSRPNLLTEAFF
TRBJ2-1,NA,TRBD2,TRBV20-1,TGCAGTGCTAGAGACGGACATGTACTCCGGGGGGGGCAGTTCTTC,CSARDGHVLRGGQFF
TRBJ1-2,NA,TRBD1,TRBV29-1,TGCAGCGTTGGACCCGGGACAGGAGCCTATGGCTACACCTTC,CSVGPGTGAYGYTF
TRBJ2-7,NA,TRBD2,TRBV5-1,TGCGCCAGCAGCTCCGGACCGGGGGGGCCTAGCTCCTACGAGCAGTACTTC,CASSSGPGGPSSYEQYF
TRBJ2-3,NA,NA,TRBV7-9,TGTGCCAGCAAATTCGGTCCGCCAGATACGCAGTATTTT,CASKFGPPDTQYF
TRBJ1-1,NA,TRBD1,TRBV5-1,TGCGCCAGCAGCCAACCGGGACAGGAAGAAGCTTTCTTT,CASSQPGQEEAFF
TRBJ1-3,few,NA,TRBV29-1,TGCAGCGTTGGAGCGGTAGGAAACACCATATATTTT,CSVGAVGNTIYF
TRBJ2-7,few,TRBD1,TRBV12-3/TRBV12-4,TGTGCCAGCAGTTCGTCCGGGACAGGGCGGTCCGAGCAGTACTTC,CASSSSGTGRSEQYF
TRBJ2-3,NA,NA,TRBV7-2,TGTGCCAGCAGCTCTAGGGACCGACGAGATACGCAGTATTTT,CASSSRDRRDTQYF
TRBJ1-1,NA,TRBD1,TRBV7-8,TGTGCCAGCAGCTGGGACAGGCTCATGAACACTGAAGCTTTCTTT,CASSWDRLMNTEAFF
TRBJ2-7,many,NA,TRBV7-2,TGTGCCAGCAGCTTAGCGGGGACGGAAACCTACGAGCAGTACTTC,CASSLAGTETYEQYF
TRBJ1-2,NA,NA,TRBV4-1,TGCGCCAGCAGCCACCCCGCTCCAGGGAGGGACTATGGCTACACCTTC,CASSHPAPGRDYGYTF
TRBJ2-7,NA,NA,TRBV27,TGTGCCAGCAGTTTCTCGGGTAGCCACGAGCAGTACTTC,CASSFSGSHEQYF
TRBJ2-5,few,NA,TRBV29-1,TGCAGCGTTGAAGTTGGGACGGCCTGGGGGGAGACCCAGTACTTC,CSVEVGTAWGETQYF
TRBJ1-6,many,NA,TRBV20-1,TGCAGTGTTAAGAGCTCCTATAATTCACCCCTCCACTTT,CSVKSSYNSPLHF
TRBJ1-6,NA,NA,TRBV2,TGTGCCAGCAGTCAAGACCAGGGTTATAATTCACCCCTCCACTTT,CASSQDQGYNSPLHF
TRBJ2-2,NA,TRBD1,TRBV2,TGTGCCAGCAGGAATCAACAGGGGGCCGCCGGGGAGCTGTTTTTT,CASRNQQGAAGELFF
TRBJ2-7,NA,TRBD1,TRBV20-1,TGCAGTGCTAGAGATTCGGACAGGAGCTCCTACGAGCAGTACTTC,CSARDSDRSSYEQYF
TRBJ1-1,NA,NA,TRBV7-9,TGTGCCAGCAGCTCGGACTATGGAGCTTTCTTT,CASSSDYGAFF
TRBJ2-2,NA,NA,TRBV2,TGTGCCAGCAGTGGGGGGATGAACACCGGGGAGCTGTTTTTT,CASSGGMNTGELFF
TRBJ2-7,NA,NA,TRBV18,TGTGCCAGCTCACCACAGAGAAGCGAAGTGGAGCAGTACTTC,CASSPQRSEVEQYF
TRBJ2-1,NA,TRBD2,TRBV7-8,TGTGCCAGCACCAGCGGGGGGGCTTGGAGCTCCTACAATGAGCAGTTCTTC,CASTSGGAWSSYNEQFF
TRBJ2-3,NA,TRBD2,TRBV29-1,TGCAGCGTTGAACGTGGGCGGGGGAGCACAGATACGCAGTATTTT,CSVERGRGSTDTQYF
TRBJ2-2,few,TRBD1,TRBV10-1,TGCGCCAGCAGCCCCCGGGACAGGGCCTTTACGCGCGGGAACACCGGGGAGCTGTTTTTT,CASSPRDRAFTRGNTGELFF
TRBJ2-5,NA,TRBD1,TRBV20-1,TGCAGTTTACCGCGGAGTCAGGGGGCAGAGACCCAGTACTTC,CSLPRSQGAETQYF
TRBJ2-1,few,NA,TRBV28,TGTGCCAGCAGTTTATCCAAGACAGCAGCCTACAATGAGCAGTTCTTC,CASSLSKTAAYNEQFF
TRBJ1-4,NA,TRBD1,TRBV12-3/TRBV12-4,TGTGCCAGCAGGTCGACAGGGGCTAATGAAAAACTGTTTTTT,CASRSTGANEKLFF
TRBJ2-1,NA,TRBD2,TRBV18,TGTGCCAGCTCACCTGACGGGAGGACCAACAATGAGCAGTTCTTC,CASSPDGRTNNEQFF
TRBJ1-1,few,TRBD1,TRBV15,TGTGCCACCAGCCGCGACAGGGCCCCCGCAGAAGCTTTCTTT,CATSRDRAPAEAFF